The clone carrying this TCR beta chain was observed a handful of times. Its target is not known. The protocol was immunoSEQ multiplex PCR, while the TCRdb copy is restricted to in-frame clones and leaves out a portion. This sample has about 1,700 clones, with 24% found just once. The sampled adjacent lung lay at least 2 cm from the tumor margin and showed no atypia. The sample is drawn from a study of T cells in localized non-small cell lung cancer. This CDR3 comprises 15 residues. J was trimmed by 1 base and V by 6 bases; bases with no gene match: 7. Germline V CDR1 and CDR2: MNHGY, SAAAGT. General study results and limits: Compared with tumor, uninvolved adjacent lung displayed greater T cell clonality, ranking highest overall. Sequencing covered just one tumor region, so heterogeneity cannot be ruled out. Researchers found a median 57 of the top 100 tumor clones in adjacent lung.

The chain carries TRBV6-8 and TRBJ1-1, with TRBD1 matching 8 bases. The sequencing used normal lung tissue next to the tumor, collected before any cancer treatment. This TCR came from a female donor of 60 years or more with stage II squamous cell lung carcinoma. The CDR3: CASSRTGLQNTEAFF. CDR3 in DNA: TGTGCCAGCAGCCGGACAGGGTTACAGAACACTGAAGCTTTCTTT.